This T cell receptor (beta chain) was captured in a study of blood T cell repertoires in COVID-19. Study-wide context: The study drew acute and convalescent COVID-19 samples from the United States, Italy and Spain.

Authors' processing steps: It was from reference gene primer amplification that nucleated cell counts were estimated. The method was immunoSEQ multiplex PCR; TCRdb's version includes in-frame clones alone and lacks a portion of them. D and trimming were read from the DNA, whereas the V and J calls and clone size are those reported in that table. This table holds 95,000 to 150,000 clones, about four fifths found once. The CDR3 length is 13 residues. V lost 6 bases, J lost 5 bases, and 4 bases stayed unmatched. The germline V gene has CDR1 MNHEY and CDR2 SVGAGI. The source is a human donor in a cohort sampled during active COVID-19. The chain uses TRBV6-5 and TRBJ2-4; 7 bases fit TRBD1. The material sequenced was peripheral blood. The CDR3: CASRGQTENIQYF. The CDR3 DNA reads TGTGCCAGCAGGGGACAGACCGAAAACATTCAGTACTTC.